The clone carrying this T cell receptor beta chain has a handful of counts. The antigen remains undetermined. This record belongs to a study of T cell repertoires in cytomegalovirus infection. The study, taken as a whole, reports: HLA-C-restricted TCR beta clonotypes specific for CMV led the ex vivo response. Summed frequency of public TCR beta families distinguished CMV carriers with the relevant HLA.

Unmatched junction bases numbered 6, after V lost 4 bases and J lost 5 bases. Germline CDR1 SGHTA, CDR2 FQGNSA. The CDR3 has 15 amino acids. MiXCR, run by TCRdb on the reads, gives a single entry per CDR3 protein. The sample includes 680,000 or so distinct CDR3 sequences, around a third of them seen just once. The chain has TRBV7-2 and TRBJ2-1, with TRBD2 matching over 9 bases. This sample comprised cultured PBMCs, obtained from culture after CMV antigen stimulation. The clonotype was recovered from a human donor in good health (CMV status not recorded). Some clones in this sample may be carry-over from other donors' samples. In DNA form, the CDR3 reads TGTGCCAGCAGCTCGCGGACTAGCGTAGACAATGAGCAGTTCTTC. Encoded protein: CASSSRTSVDNEQFF. Looking up the rest from reference TRBV7-2 and TRBJ2-1 gives the full variable domain: GAGVSQSPSNKVTEKGKDVELRCDPISGHTALYWYRQSLGQGLEFLIYFQGNSAPDKSGLPSDRFSAERTGGSVSTLTIQRTQQEDSAVYLCASSSRTSVDNEQFFGPGTRLTVL.